This T cell receptor beta chain was found in a study of patients and donors after allogeneic stem cell transplantation. CDR3 length equals 15 residues. Germline lookup yields CDR1 SGHRS and CDR2 YFSETQ. V lost 3 bases, J lost 5 bases, and 7 bases stayed unmatched. From the RT-PCR reads, TCRdb called clonotypes with MiXCR, one entry per CDR3 protein. The sample carries about 960,000 distinct CDR3 sequences, under 20% recorded once. The rearrangement links TRBV5-1 to TRBJ2-7, with TRBD1 matching over 11 bases. The receptor comes from a human donor who was either an allogeneic HSCT recipient or a stem cell or donor lymphocyte infusion donor (not recorded which). It is not recorded whose cells these are; they may come from a transplant donor. The sequenced sample consisted of blood, either unsorted or a sorted T cell fraction (not recorded which). CDR3 DNA: TGCGCCAGCAGCTCTGGCGGGACAGGGGGAAACGAGCAGTACTTC. This encodes CASSSGGTGGNEQYF.